These T cell receptor beta chains were read from a single sample in a study of tumor-infiltrating lymphocytes in primary liver carcinoma. TCRdb called the multiplex PCR reads again in MiXCR, with one record for every CDR3 protein. Counted here are about 310,000 distinct CDR3 sequences, approximately 65% occurring once; the ten biggest clones make up approximately 9%. The sample was peripheral blood. The receptors here all came from a man between 35 and 55 years old with primary liver carcinoma and hepatitis B virus infection. Both conserved end residues are part of each CDR3. A D gene is named only where the DNA matches it firmly. Size values are once, few and many counts, or a class for expanded clones, and some rows have none.

J: TRBJ2-6; V: TRBV5-1; D: TRBD1; size: -; CDR3: CASSRDRWFGGNVLTF; DNA: TGCGCCAGCTCCCGGGACAGGTGGTTTGGGGGCAACGTCCTGACTTTC
J: TRBJ1-3; V: TRBV6-1; D: -; size: -; CDR3: CASRALGWTALKMTIYF; DNA: TGTGCCAGCAGGGCGCTCGGTTGGACCGCCCTAAAAATGACCATATATTTT
J: TRBJ2-2; V: TRBV6-1; D: TRBD2; size: -; CDR3: CNSTFGGSTGELFF; DNA: TGTAACAGCACCTTCGGGGGGAGTACCGGGGAGCTGTTTTTT
J: TRBJ2-1; V: TRBV11-3; D: -; size: -; CDR3: CVISLREGANSYNEQFF; DNA: TGTGTCATCAGCTTAAGGGAAGGCGCTAACTCCTACAATGAGCAGTTCTTC
J: TRBJ1-2; V: TRBV12-3/TRBV12-4; D: TRBD1; size: -; CDR3: CASSLDRGLVGYTF; DNA: TGTGCCAGCAGTTTAGACAGGGGGCTGGTTGGCTACACCTTC
J: TRBJ2-1; V: TRBV10-3; D: TRBD2; size: -; CDR3: CAIIGSREGRHEQFF; DNA: TGTGCCATCATCGGGTCGCGGGAGGGACGCCATGAGCAGTTCTTC
J: TRBJ2-5; V: TRBV11-2; D: -; size: few; CDR3: CASSPGAGETQYF; DNA: TGTGCCAGCAGCCCGGGGGCGGGAGAGACCCAGTACTTC
J: TRBJ2-7; V: TRBV25-1; D: -; size: -; CDR3: CASSDRVRNSYEQYF; DNA: TGTGCCAGCAGTGATAGGGTGAGAAACTCCTACGAGCAGTACTTC
J: TRBJ2-5; V: TRBV5-6; D: TRBD1; size: -; CDR3: CTSSDGTGSGETQYF; DNA: TGTACCAGCAGCGACGGGACAGGGAGTGGCGAGACCCAGTACTTC
J: TRBJ2-1; V: TRBV11-1; D: -; size: many; CDR3: CASSLLAGADRSYNEQFF; DNA: TGTGCCAGCAGCTTACTCGCTGGCGCGGATCGCTCCTACAATGAGCAGTTCTTC
J: TRBJ1-1; V: TRBV28; D: -; size: -; CDR3: CASSFGGWGAFF; DNA: TGTGCCAGCAGTTTTGGAGGGTGGGGGGCTTTCTTT
J: TRBJ1-2; V: TRBV6-6; D: -; size: few; CDR3: CASSEGGGYGYTF; DNA: TGTGCCAGCAGTGAGGGGGGGGGATATGGCTACACCTTC
J: TRBJ2-5; V: TRBV11-3; D: TRBD1; size: -; CDR3: CTSSLGTGEIETQYF; DNA: TGTACCAGCAGCCTCGGGACAGGGGAAATAGAGACCCAGTACTTC
J: TRBJ2-7; V: TRBV7-9; D: TRBD2; size: -; CDR3: CASSPRGTSGFYGQYF; DNA: TGTGCCAGCAGCCCCAGGGGTACTAGCGGATTTTACGGGCAGTACTTC
J: TRBJ2-7; V: TRBV6-1; D: TRBD1; size: many; CDR3: CASSEQGTGGSSSSYEQYF; DNA: TGTGCCAGCAGTGAACAGGGGACAGGGGGTTCTTCAAGCTCCTACGAGCAGTACTTC
J: TRBJ2-7; V: TRBV6-6; D: -; size: few; CDR3: CASSSPGAFYEQYF; DNA: TGTGCCAGCAGTTCACCCGGGGCTTTCTACGAGCAGTACTTC
J: TRBJ1-3; V: TRBV30; D: -; size: -; CDR3: CAWTRFRQDSGNTIYF; DNA: TGTGCCTGGACCCGATTTAGACAGGACTCTGGAAACACCATATATTTT
J: TRBJ1-2; V: TRBV6-2/TRBV6-3; D: -; size: -; CDR3: CAGSTTAYGYTF; DNA: TGTGCCGGCAGCACAACAGCCTATGGCTACACCTTC
J: TRBJ2-2; V: TRBV7-9; D: -; size: -; CDR3: CTSTLGANTGELFF; DNA: TGTACCAGCACCCTTGGCGCGAACACCGGGGAGCTGTTTTTT
J: TRBJ2-7; V: TRBV11-1; D: TRBD1; size: -; CDR3: CASGMTGATGKQYF; DNA: TGTGCCAGCGGAATGACAGGGGCAACGGGCAAGCAGTACTTC
J: TRBJ2-2; V: TRBV5-4; D: -; size: -; CDR3: CASSPGQLKVGKLFF; DNA: TGTGCCAGCAGCCCCGGACAGCTAAAGGTCGGGAAGCTGTTTTTT
J: TRBJ2-3; V: TRBV12-3/TRBV12-4; D: -; size: -; CDR3: CASVGGANQPQYF; DNA: TGTGCCAGTGTAGGAGGGGCCAATCAGCCCCAGTATTTT
J: TRBJ1-1; V: TRBV14; D: TRBD1; size: few; CDR3: CASSLDRVFTEAFF; DNA: TGTGCCAGCAGCCTCGACAGGGTATTCACTGAAGCTTTCTTT
J: TRBJ2-1; V: TRBV28; D: -; size: -; CDR3: CASRPEWDEQFF; DNA: TGTGCCAGCAGGCCGGAGTGGGATGAGCAGTTCTTC
J: TRBJ2-1; V: TRBV28; D: TRBD2; size: -; CDR3: CASKAGGWFNEQFF; DNA: TGTGCCAGCAAGGCGGGAGGGTGGTTTAATGAGCAGTTCTTC
J: TRBJ2-1; V: TRBV11-1; D: -; size: -; CDR3: CASSLCTDGNEQFF; DNA: TGTGCCAGCAGCTTATGTACAGATGGGAATGAGCAGTTCTTC
J: TRBJ1-1; V: TRBV11-3; D: -; size: many; CDR3: CASSLDSMNTEAFF; DNA: TGTGCCAGCAGCTTGGACAGTATGAACACTGAAGCTTTCTTT
J: TRBJ1-5; V: TRBV6-2/TRBV6-3; D: -; size: many; CDR3: CASSYMSGAQPQHF; DNA: TGTGCCAGCAGTTACATGTCAGGGGCTCAGCCCCAGCATTTT
J: TRBJ2-7; V: TRBV28; D: -; size: -; CDR3: CASIQDLPYEQYF; DNA: TGTGCCAGCATACAGGATCTGCCCTACGAGCAGTACTTC
J: TRBJ2-5; V: TRBV20-1; D: -; size: -; CDR3: CSARTARPQETQYF; DNA: TGCAGTGCTAGGACAGCTAGACCCCAAGAGACCCAGTACTTC
J: TRBJ2-5; V: TRBV28; D: -; size: -; CDR3: CASSPRDLYQETQYF; DNA: TGTGCCAGCAGTCCGAGGGACCTGTACCAAGAGACCCAGTACTTC
J: TRBJ2-7; V: TRBV11-2; D: TRBD2; size: -; CDR3: CASSYNVAGVSYEQYF; DNA: TGTGCCAGTAGCTATAATGTAGCGGGAGTCTCCTACGAGCAGTACTTC
J: TRBJ1-2; V: TRBV6-1; D: -; size: once; CDR3: CACKIHANYGYTF; DNA: TGTGCCTGCAAAATCCACGCTAACTATGGCTACACCTTC
J: TRBJ2-7; V: TRBV29-1; D: TRBD1; size: -; CDR3: CSARSRTGTSYEQYF; DNA: TGCAGCGCTAGGTCCAGGACAGGAACCTCTTACGAGCAGTACTTC
J: TRBJ2-7; V: TRBV6-5; D: -; size: once; CDR3: CDSSYSRRDFSYEQYF; DNA: TGTGACAGCAGTTACTCGAGGCGGGATTTCTCCTACGAGCAATACTTC
J: TRBJ2-6; V: TRBV10-3; D: -; size: -; CDR3: CTITRETSGANVLTF; DNA: TGTACCATCACCAGAGAGACCTCTGGGGCCAACGTCCTGACTTTC
J: TRBJ2-1; V: TRBV5-6; D: -; size: -; CDR3: CASTDTVNNEQFF; DNA: TGTGCCAGCACGGACACAGTGAATAATGAGCAGTTCTTC
J: TRBJ2-2; V: TRBV11-2; D: -; size: -; CDR3: CASSLSGSTGEPFF; DNA: TGTGCCAGCAGCCTGTCAGGGTCCACCGGGGAGCCGTTTTTT
J: TRBJ2-5; V: TRBV6-1; D: -; size: -; CDR3: CASFTWETKYF; DNA: TGTGCCAGCTTCACGTGGGAGACAAAGTACTTC
J: TRBJ1-5; V: TRBV12-3/TRBV12-4; D: -; size: many; CDR3: CASSPKGRGEPQHF; DNA: TGTGCCAGCAGTCCTAAGGGGCGGGGAGAGCCCCAGCATTTT
J: TRBJ2-1; V: TRBV29-1; D: -; size: -; CDR3: CSVVYIEQFF; DNA: TGCAGCGTTGTATACATTGAACAGTTCTTC
J: TRBJ2-2; V: TRBV10-3; D: -; size: -; CDR3: CAARTDTITGELFF; DNA: TGTGCCGCTCGGACGGATACAATCACCGGGGAGCTGTTTTTT
J: TRBJ2-5; V: TRBV6-5; D: -; size: few; CDR3: CASSYPRGNEETQYF; DNA: TGTGCCAGCAGTTACCCGAGGGGGAACGAAGAGACCCAGTACTTC
J: TRBJ2-1; V: TRBV6-2/TRBV6-3; D: -; size: many; CDR3: CASSYAEVAYNEQFF; DNA: TGTGCCAGCAGTTATGCCGAGGTCGCCTACAATGAGCAGTTCTTC
J: TRBJ2-1; V: TRBV11-2; D: -; size: many; CDR3: CASSQVSGIGNEQFF; DNA: TGTGCCAGCAGTCAGGTGTCGGGGATTGGCAATGAGCAGTTCTTC
J: TRBJ2-3; V: TRBV5-1; D: -; size: -; CDR3: CASSRRDTQYF; DNA: TGCGCCAGCAGTCGAAGGGATACGCAGTATTTT